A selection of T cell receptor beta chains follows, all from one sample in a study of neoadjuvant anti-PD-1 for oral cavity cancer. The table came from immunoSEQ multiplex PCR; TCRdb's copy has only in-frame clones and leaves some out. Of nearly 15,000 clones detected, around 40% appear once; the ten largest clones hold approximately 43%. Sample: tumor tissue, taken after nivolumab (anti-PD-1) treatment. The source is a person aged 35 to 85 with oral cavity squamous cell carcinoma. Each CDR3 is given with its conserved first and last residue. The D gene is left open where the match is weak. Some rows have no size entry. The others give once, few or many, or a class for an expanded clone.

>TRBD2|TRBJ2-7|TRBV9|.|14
CASSARDYSVKQYF
TGTGCCAGCAGCGCCCGGGACTACAGTGTCAAGCAGTACTTC
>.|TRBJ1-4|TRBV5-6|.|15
CASSFGTGVNEKLFF
TGTGCCAGCAGCTTTGGGACGGGTGTTAATGAAAAACTGTTTTTT
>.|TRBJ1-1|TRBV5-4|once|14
CASSLSRLNTEAFF
TGTGCCAGCAGCTTATCCAGGCTGAACACTGAAGCTTTCTTT
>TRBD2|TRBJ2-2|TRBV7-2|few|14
CASAGGRNTGELFF
TGTGCCAGCGCGGGGGGAAGGAACACCGGGGAGCTGTTTTTT
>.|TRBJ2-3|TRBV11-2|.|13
CASSSPITDTQYF
TGTGCCAGCAGCTCACCAATCACAGATACGCAGTATTTT
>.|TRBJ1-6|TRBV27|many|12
CASSSIYSPLHF
TGTGCCAGCAGTTCGATCTATTCACCCCTCCACTTT
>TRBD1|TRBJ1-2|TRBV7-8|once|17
CASSPYTYGQGASGYTF
TGTGCCAGCAGCCCATACACCTATGGACAGGGAGCCAGTGGCTACACCTTC
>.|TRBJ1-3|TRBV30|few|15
CAWSVQRLTGNTIYF
TGTGCCTGGAGTGTACAGAGGTTAACTGGAAACACCATATATTTT
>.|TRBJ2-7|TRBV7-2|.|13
CASSRQRVGEQYF
TGTGCCAGCAGCCGACAGAGGGTCGGCGAGCAGTACTTC
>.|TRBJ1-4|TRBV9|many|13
CASSVGLAATLFF
TGTGCCAGCAGCGTAGGATTGGCTGCCACTCTGTTTTTT
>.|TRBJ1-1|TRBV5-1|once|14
CASSPQKGDTEAFF
TGCGCCAGCAGCCCCCAAAAGGGGGACACTGAAGCTTTCTTT
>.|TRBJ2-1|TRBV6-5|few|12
CASSYSKYEQFF
TGTGCCAGCAGTTACTCGAAGTATGAGCAGTTCTTC
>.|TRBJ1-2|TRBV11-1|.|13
CASGASPDYGYTF
TGTGCCAGCGGGGCCAGTCCCGACTATGGCTACACCTTC
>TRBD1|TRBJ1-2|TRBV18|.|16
CASSPRDSGEGGGYTF
TGTGCCAGCTCACCCCGGGACAGCGGCGAGGGGGGTGGCTACACCTTC
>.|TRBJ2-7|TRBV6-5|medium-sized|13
CASSPLGGSEQYF
TGTGCCAGCAGCCCGCTGGGGGGCTCTGAGCAGTACTTC
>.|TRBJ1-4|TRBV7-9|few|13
CASVDSGNEKLFF
TGTGCCAGTGTTGACAGCGGGAATGAAAAACTGTTTTTT
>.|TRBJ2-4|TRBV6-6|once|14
CASSYSGQKNIQYF
TGTGCCAGCAGTTACTCTGGACAGAAAAACATTCAGTACTTC
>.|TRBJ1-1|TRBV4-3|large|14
CASSPRQGGTEAFF
TGCGCCAGCAGCCCAAGGCAGGGTGGGACTGAAGCTTTCTTT
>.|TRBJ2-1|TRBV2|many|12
CASRWGGNEQFF
TGTGCCAGCAGGTGGGGGGGCAACGAGCAGTTCTTC
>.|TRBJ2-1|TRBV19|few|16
CASSPLLGGRMNEQFF
TGTGCCAGTAGTCCTCTTTTGGGGGGGCGCATGAATGAGCAGTTCTTC
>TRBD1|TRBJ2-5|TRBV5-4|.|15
CASSLGTGGQETQYF
TGTGCCAGCAGCTTGGGGACAGGTGGTCAAGAGACCCAGTACTTC
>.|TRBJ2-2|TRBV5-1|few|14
CASSLGEVSGELFF
TGCGCCAGCAGCTTGGGGGAGGTCTCCGGGGAGCTGTTTTTT
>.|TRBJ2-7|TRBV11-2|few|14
CASSPQIGSYEQYF
TGTGCCAGCAGCCCTCAGATCGGCTCCTACGAGCAGTACTTC
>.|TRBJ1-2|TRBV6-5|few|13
CASSYSAAYGYTF
TGTGCCAGCAGTTACTCGGCTGCTTATGGCTACACCTTC
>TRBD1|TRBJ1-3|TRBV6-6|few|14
CASRAGGAGNTIYF
TGTGCCAGCAGAGCAGGGGGTGCTGGAAACACCATATATTTT
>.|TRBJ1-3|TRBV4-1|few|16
CASARMGGSDGNTIYF
TGCGCTTCAGCAAGGATGGGGGGATCGGACGGAAACACCATATATTTT
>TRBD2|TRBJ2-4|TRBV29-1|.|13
CSVEDQGGTIQYF
TGCAGCGTAGAGGACCAGGGAGGGACCATTCAGTACTTC